The rows below give T cell receptor beta chains drawn from one sample of a study of shared clonotypes between healthy human individuals. Assay: immunoSEQ multiplex PCR; the TCRdb copy retains only in-frame clones and omits some. The data contain about 490,000 clones, roughly 85% of them singletons. The source material was PBMCs. The receptor source for this set is a woman between 40 and 50 years old in good health. Some clones in this sample may be carry-over from other donors' samples. CDR3s include the opening cysteine and the closing phenylalanine or tryptophan. Each record gives: J gene, D gene, clone size, V gene, CDR3 protein, CDR3 DNA. A D gene is named only where the DNA matches it firmly. Only part of the rows carry a size: once, few, many, or a class if the clone is expanded.

TRBJ2-5 TRBD2 once TRBV2 CASRRRSGTIQETQYF TGTGCCAGCAGGCGACGTAGCGGGACCATCCAAGAGACCCAGTACTTC
TRBJ2-3 . . TRBV7-9 CASSLEGFWADTQYF TGTGCCAGCAGCTTAGAGGGGTTTTGGGCAGATACGCAGTATTTT
TRBJ2-4 . . TRBV7-3 CASSQGGTKNIQYF TGTGCCAGCAGCCAAGGGGGGACCAAAAACATTCAGTACTTC
TRBJ1-2 . . TRBV4-2 CASSQEGGDSGYTF TGTGCCAGCAGCCAAGAAGGGGGGGACTCGGGCTACACCTTC
TRBJ2-7 . once TRBV6-5 CASSRSSTGSYEQYF TGTGCCAGCAGTCGTTCCTCGACAGGATCCTACGAGCAGTACTTC
TRBJ2-5 . . TRBV5-1 CASSLALEETQYF TGCGCCAGCAGTCTCGCCCTCGAAGAGACCCAGTACTTC
TRBJ2-7 . . TRBV27 CASSPGRTYEQYF TGTGCCAGCAGTCCGGGACGGACCTACGAGCAGTACTTC
TRBJ2-5 . . TRBV7-8 CASSSRRQETQYF TGTGCCAGCAGCTCCCGCAGGCAAGAGACCCAGTACTTC
TRBJ2-7 . . TRBV5-1 CASSPWGSYEQYF TGCGCCAGCAGCCCGTGGGGATCCTACGAGCAGTACTTC
TRBJ2-5 . . TRBV30 CAWRGALETQYF TGTGCCTGGAGGGGTGCGTTGGAGACCCAGTACTTC
TRBJ1-4 . few TRBV6-1 CASSISRGSGEKLFF TGTGCCAGCAGTATAAGCAGGGGTTCGGGTGAAAAACTGTTTTTT